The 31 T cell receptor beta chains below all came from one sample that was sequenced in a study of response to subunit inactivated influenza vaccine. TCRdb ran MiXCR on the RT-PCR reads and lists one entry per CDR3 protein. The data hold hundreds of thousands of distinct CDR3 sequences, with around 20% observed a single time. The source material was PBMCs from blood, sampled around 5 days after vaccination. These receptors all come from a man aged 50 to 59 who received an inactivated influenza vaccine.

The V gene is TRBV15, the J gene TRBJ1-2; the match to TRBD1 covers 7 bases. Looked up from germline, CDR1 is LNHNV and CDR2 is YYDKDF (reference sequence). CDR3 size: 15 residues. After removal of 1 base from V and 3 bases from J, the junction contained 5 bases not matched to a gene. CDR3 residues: CATSRGQGNHYGYTF. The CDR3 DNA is TGTGCCACCAGCAGAGGACAGGGTAATCACTATGGCTACACCTTC.

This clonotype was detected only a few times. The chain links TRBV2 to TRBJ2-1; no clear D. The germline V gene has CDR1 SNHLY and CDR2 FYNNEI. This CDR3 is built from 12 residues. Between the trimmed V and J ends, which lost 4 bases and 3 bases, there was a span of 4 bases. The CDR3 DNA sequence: TGTGCCAGCAGTGTCTACTACAATGAGCAGTTCTTC. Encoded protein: CASSVYYNEQFF.

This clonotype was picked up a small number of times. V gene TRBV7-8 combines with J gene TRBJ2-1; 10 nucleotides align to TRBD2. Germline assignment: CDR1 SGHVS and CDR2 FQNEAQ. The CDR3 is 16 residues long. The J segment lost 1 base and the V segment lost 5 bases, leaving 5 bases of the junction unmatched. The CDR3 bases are TGTGCCAGCAGCGATAGCGGGAGGTTGTCCTACAATGAGCAGTTCTTC. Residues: CASSDSGRLSYNEQFF.

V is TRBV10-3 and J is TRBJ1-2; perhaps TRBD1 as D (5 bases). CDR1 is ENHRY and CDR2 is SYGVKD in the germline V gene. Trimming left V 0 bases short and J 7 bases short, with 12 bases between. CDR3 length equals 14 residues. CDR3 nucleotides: TGTGCCATCAGTGAGTCATCGGGTGGGGGTGGCTACACCTTC. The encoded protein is CAISESSGGGGYTF.

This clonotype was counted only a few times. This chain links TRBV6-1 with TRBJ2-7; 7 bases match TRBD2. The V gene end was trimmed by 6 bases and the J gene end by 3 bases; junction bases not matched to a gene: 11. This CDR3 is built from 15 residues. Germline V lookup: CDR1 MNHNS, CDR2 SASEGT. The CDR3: CASSRYGGGDYEQYF. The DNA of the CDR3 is TGTGCCAGCAGCCGTTATGGGGGGGGGGACTACGAGCAGTACTTC.

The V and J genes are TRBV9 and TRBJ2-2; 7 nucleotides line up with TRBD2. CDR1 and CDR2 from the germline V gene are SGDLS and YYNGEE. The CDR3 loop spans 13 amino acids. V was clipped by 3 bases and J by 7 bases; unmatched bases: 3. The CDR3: CASSEGTNGELFF. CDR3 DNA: TGTGCCAGCAGCGAAGGGACTAACGGGGAGCTGTTTTTT.

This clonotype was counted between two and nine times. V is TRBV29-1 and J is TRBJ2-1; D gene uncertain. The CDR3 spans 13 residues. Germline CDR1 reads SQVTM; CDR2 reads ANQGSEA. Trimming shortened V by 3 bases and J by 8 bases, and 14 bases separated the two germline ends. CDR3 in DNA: TGCAGCGTTGACAGAGCCCAACGCTATGAGCAGTTCTTC. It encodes CSVDRAQRYEQFF.

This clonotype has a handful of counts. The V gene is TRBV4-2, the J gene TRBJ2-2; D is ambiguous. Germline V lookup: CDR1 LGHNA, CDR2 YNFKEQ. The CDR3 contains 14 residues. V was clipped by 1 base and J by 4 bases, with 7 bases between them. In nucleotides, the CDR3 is TGTGCCAGCAGCCAAGCGTTCCTCACCGGGGAGCTGTTTTTT. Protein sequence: CASSQAFLTGELFF.

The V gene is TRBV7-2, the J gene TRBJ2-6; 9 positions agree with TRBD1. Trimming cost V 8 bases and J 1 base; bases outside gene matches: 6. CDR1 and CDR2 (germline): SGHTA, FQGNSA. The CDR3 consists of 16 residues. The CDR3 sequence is CASSWDRVSGANVLTF. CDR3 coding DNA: TGTGCCAGCTCGTGGGACAGGGTGTCTGGGGCCAACGTCCTGACTTTC.

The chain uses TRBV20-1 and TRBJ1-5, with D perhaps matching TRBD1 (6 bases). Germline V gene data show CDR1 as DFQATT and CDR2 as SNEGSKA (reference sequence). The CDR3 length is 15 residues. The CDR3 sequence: CSVTRQSGGDQPQHF. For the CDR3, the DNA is TGCAGCGTCACCCGGCAATCGGGGGGCGATCAGCCCCAGCATTTT.

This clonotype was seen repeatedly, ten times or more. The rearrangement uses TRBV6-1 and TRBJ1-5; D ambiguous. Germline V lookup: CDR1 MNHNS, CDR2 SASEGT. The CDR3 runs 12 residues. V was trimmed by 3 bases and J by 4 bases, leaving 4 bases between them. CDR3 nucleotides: TGTGCCAGCAGTGATGGGAATCAGCCCCAGCATTTT. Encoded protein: CASSDGNQPQHF.

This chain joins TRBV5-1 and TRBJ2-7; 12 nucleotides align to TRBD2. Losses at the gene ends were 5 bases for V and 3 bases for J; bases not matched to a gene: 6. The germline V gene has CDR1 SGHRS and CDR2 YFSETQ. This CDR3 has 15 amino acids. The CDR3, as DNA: TGCGCCAGCAGATTAGGACTAGCGGGAAACTACGAGCAGTACTTC. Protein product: CASRLGLAGNYEQYF.

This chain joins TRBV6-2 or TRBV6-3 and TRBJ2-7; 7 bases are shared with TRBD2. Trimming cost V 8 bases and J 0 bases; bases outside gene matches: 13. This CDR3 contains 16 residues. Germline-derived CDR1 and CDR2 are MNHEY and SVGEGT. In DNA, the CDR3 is TGTGCCAGCGGGCGAACCGGGACTAAAATCTCCTACGAGCAGTACTTC. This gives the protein CASGRTGTKISYEQYF.

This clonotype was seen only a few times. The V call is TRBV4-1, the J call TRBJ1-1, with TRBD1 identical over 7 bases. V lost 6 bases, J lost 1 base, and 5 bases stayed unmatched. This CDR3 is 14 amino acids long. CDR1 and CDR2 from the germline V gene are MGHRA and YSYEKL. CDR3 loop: CASRPTGTNTEAFF. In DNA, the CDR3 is TGCGCCAGCAGACCGACAGGGACGAACACTGAAGCTTTCTTT.

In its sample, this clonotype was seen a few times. CDR3 protein: CASSFRPLGLTGELFF. The CDR3 DNA follows: TGTGCCAGCAGTTTCAGGCCTCTAGGCCTCACCGGGGAGCTGTTTTTT. V usage is TRBV7-2 and J usage is TRBJ2-2; no clear D gene. CDR3 length equals 16 residues. With 6 bases removed from V and 4 bases from J, the gap between germline ends came to 18 bases. The germline gives CDR1 SGHTA, CDR2 FQGNSA.

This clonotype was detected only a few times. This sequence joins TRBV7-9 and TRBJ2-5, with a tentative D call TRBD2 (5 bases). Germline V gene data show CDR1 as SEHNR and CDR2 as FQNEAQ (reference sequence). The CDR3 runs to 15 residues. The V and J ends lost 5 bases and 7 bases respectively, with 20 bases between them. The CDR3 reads CASSESRESLLTQYF. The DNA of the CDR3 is TGTGCCAGCAGCGAAAGCCGGGAATCTCTCCTGACCCAGTACTTC.

CDR3 coding DNA: TGTGCCAGCACCCCTATAGGGCTAGCGGGCTACAATGAGCAGTTCTTC. This sequence encodes CASTPIGLAGYNEQFF. The chain links TRBV27 to TRBJ2-1; 8 bases fit TRBD2. CDR1 is MNHEY, CDR2 SMNVEV, per germline (reference sequence). CDR3 length: 16 amino acids. V gave up 7 bases and J gave up 3 bases; unmatched junction bases: 11.

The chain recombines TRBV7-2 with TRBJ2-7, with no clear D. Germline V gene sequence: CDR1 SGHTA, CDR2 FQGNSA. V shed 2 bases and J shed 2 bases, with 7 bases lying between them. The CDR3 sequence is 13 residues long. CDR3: CASSLLRPYEQYF. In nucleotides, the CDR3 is TGTGCCAGCAGCTTATTACGGCCCTACGAGCAGTACTTC.

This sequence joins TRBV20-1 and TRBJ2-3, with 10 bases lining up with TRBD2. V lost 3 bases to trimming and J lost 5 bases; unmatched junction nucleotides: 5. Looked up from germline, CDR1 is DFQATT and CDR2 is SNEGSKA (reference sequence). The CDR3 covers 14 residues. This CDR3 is CSASQAGGLDTQYF. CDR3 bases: TGCAGTGCTAGCCAAGCGGGAGGGTTAGATACGCAGTATTTT.

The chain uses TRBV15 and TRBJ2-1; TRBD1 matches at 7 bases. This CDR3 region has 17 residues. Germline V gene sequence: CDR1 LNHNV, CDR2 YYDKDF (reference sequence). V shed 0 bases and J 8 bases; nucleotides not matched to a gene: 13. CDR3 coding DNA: TGTGCCACCAGCAGAGAGTCGGGAACAGGGGTGTGGGATGAGCAGTTCTTC. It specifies CATSRESGTGVWDEQFF.

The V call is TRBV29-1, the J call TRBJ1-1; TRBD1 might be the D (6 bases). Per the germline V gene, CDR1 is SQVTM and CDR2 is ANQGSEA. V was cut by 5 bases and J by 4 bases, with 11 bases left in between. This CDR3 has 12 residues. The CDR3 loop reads CSVPRGGTEAFF. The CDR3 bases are TGCAGCGTTCCTCGAGGGGGCACTGAAGCTTTCTTT.

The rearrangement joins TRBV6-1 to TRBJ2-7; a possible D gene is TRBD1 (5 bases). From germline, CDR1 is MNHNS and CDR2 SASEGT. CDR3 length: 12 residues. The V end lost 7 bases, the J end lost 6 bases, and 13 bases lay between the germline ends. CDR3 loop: CASTGWGLEQYF. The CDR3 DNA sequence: TGTGCCAGCACCGGTTGGGGCCTCGAGCAGTACTTC.

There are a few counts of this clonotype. The CDR3 spells CASSLGPGQGNEKLFF. For the CDR3, the DNA is TGTGCCAGCAGTTTAGGACCGGGACAGGGTAATGAAAAACTGTTTTTT. The V call is TRBV12-3 or TRBV12-4, the J call TRBJ1-4, with 9 nucleotides matching TRBD1. This CDR3 is 16 amino acids long. Trimming at V came to 1 base and at J to 4 bases, leaving 4 bases not matched to a gene.

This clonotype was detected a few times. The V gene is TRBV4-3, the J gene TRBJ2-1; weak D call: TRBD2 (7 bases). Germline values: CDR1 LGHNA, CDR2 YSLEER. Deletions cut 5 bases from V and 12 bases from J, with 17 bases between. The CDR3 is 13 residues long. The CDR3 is CASSNRGGGGQFF. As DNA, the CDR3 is TGCGCCAGCAGCAACAGAGGGGGGGGTGGGCAGTTCTTC.

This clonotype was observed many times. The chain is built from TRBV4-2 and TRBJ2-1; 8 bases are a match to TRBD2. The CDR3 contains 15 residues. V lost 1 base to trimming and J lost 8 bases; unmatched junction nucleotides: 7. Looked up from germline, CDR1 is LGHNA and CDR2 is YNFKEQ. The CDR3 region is CASSQGAGGSYEQFF. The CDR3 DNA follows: TGTGCCAGCAGCCAAGGGGCGGGGGGCAGCTATGAGCAGTTCTTC.

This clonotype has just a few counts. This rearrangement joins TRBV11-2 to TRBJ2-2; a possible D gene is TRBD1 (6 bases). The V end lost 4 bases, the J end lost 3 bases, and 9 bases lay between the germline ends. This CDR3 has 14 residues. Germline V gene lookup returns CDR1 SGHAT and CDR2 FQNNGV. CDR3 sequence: CASSWGRYTGELFF. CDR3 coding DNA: TGTGCCAGCAGCTGGGGGCGATACACCGGGGAGCTGTTTTTT.

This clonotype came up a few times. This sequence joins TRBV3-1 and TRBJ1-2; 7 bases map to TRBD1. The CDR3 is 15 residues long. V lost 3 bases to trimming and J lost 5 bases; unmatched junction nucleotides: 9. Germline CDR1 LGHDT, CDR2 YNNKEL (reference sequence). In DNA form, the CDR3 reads TGTGCCAGCAGCCATGGGGACAGACAAGATTATGGCTACACCTTC. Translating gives CASSHGDRQDYGYTF.

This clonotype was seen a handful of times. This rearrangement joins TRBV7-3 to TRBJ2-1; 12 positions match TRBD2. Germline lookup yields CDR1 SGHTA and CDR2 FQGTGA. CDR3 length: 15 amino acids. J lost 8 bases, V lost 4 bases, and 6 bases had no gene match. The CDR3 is CASSSLAGGHHEQFF. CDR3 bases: TGTGCCAGCAGCTCGCTAGCGGGAGGGCATCATGAGCAGTTCTTC.

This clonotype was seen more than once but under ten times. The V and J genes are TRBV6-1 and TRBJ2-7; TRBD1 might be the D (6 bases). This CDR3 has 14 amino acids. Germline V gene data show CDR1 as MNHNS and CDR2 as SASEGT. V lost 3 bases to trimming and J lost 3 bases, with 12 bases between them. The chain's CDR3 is CASSDRDIHYEQYF. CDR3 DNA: TGTGCCAGCAGTGACCGGGACATCCACTACGAGCAGTACTTC.

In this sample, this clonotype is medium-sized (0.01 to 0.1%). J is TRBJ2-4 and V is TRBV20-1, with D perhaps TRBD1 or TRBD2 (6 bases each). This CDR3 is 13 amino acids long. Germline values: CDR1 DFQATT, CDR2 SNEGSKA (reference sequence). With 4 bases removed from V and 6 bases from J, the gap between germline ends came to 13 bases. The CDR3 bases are TGCAGTGCTACCGGAGGAGGGGGAAACATTCAGTACTTC. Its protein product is CSATGGGGNIQYF.

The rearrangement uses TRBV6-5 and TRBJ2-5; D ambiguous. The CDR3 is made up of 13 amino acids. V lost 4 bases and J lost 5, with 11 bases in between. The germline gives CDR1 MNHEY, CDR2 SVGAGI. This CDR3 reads CASSFPATETQYF. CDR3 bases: TGTGCCAGCAGTTTCCCGGCCACGGAGACCCAGTACTTC.